This T cell receptor (beta chain) is from a study of CD8+ T cells in alopecia areata. Treatment given: oral pan-JAK inhibitor, 5-10 mg twice daily. The CDR3 has 13 amino acids. V was trimmed by 4 bases and J by 11 bases, leaving 17 bases between them. Germline loops: CDR1 SEHNR, CDR2 FQNEAQ (reference sequence). cDNA reverse transcribed from extracted RNA served as the sequencing template. Here immunoSEQ multiplex PCR was the method, and the copy in TCRdb shows in-frame clones only, minus some. Of about 210,000 clones in the sample, about 64% were seen once. The chain recombines TRBV7-9 with TRBJ1-1; no reliable D call. The sequenced sample was CD4+ T cells sorted from blood, obtained at week 4, from a patient treated with tofacitinib. The receptor's source is a human donor with alopecia areata. CDR3 amino acids: CASSYEMTLSAFF. The CDR3 bases are TGTGCCAGCAGCTACGAGATGACCCTGTCGGCTTTCTTT.